The 16 T cell receptor beta chains given below trace back to one sample, sequenced in a study. One entry per CDR3 protein results from TCRdb running MiXCR on the RT-PCR reads. The sample has approximately 720,000 distinct CDR3 sequences; 12% to 15% are singletons. The sample comprised memory CD4+ T cells from blood. The receptors stem from a female donor in good health, serving as a healthy control.

V is TRBV28 and J is TRBJ2-7; the D gene is possibly TRBD2 (6 bases). V was trimmed by 6 bases and J by 7 bases, leaving 16 bases between them. Germline values: CDR1 MDHEN, CDR2 SYDVKM. The CDR3 length is 13 residues. CDR3 loop: CASRGGPRREQYF. In nucleotides, the CDR3 is TGTGCCAGCAGGGGGGGACCCCGGAGGGAGCAGTACTTC.

V and J are TRBV5-1 and TRBJ2-3; D gene unclear. In germline, CDR1 is SGHRS, CDR2 YFSETQ. The CDR3 sequence is 14 residues long. V was pared by 0 bases and J by 1 base, with 6 bases between. The CDR3 DNA is TGCGCCAGCAGCTTGGCTCAGGGCACAGATACGCAGTATTTT. Its translation: CASSLAQGTDTQYF.

This clonotype occurred a few times. The chain has TRBV5-8 and TRBJ1-5; TRBD1 might be the D (6 bases). Trimming pared 4 bases from V and 2 bases from J, leaving 13 bases between. CDR1 and CDR2 from the germline V gene are SGHTS and YDEGEE. The CDR3 loop spans 15 amino acids. The CDR3 nucleotides read TGTGCCAGCAGCATCCTGGCAGGGGGCAATCAGCCCCAGCATTTT. Its protein is CASSILAGGNQPQHF.

This clonotype was detected a few times. The rearrangement uses TRBV12-3 or TRBV12-4 and TRBJ2-7; maybe TRBD1 (5 bases). The CDR3 is 13 amino acids. Trimming removed 6 bases from V and 2 bases from J, with 11 bases in between. The CDR3, as DNA: TGTGCCAGCAGACCCGCAGGGACCTACGAGCAGTACTTC. Translated, it gives CASRPAGTYEQYF.

The V and J genes are TRBV6-5 and TRBJ2-2, with D tentatively TRBD1 (7 bases). The CDR3 contains 16 residues. Deletions cut 5 bases from V and 5 bases from J, with 18 bases between. The V gene's germline CDR1 is MNHEY and CDR2 SVGAGI. The DNA for the CDR3 is TGTGCCAGCAGTACAGACAGGGTGGGGGGTACCGGGGAGCTGTTTTTT. Translating it yields CASSTDRVGGTGELFF.

This sequence joins TRBV4-3 and TRBJ2-5; tentatively, D is TRBD2 (5 bases). CDR1 is LGHNA, CDR2 YSLEER, per germline. The V end was cut by 4 bases, the J end by 5 bases, with 20 bases between. The CDR3 totals 16 residues. The chain's CDR3 is CASSLSWGDPGETQYF. CDR3 DNA: TGCGCCAGCAGCCTCTCCTGGGGAGACCCGGGGGAGACCCAGTACTTC.

Comment on this clonotype: A read error is likely, as this CDR3 ends without the conserved phenylalanine or tryptophan. The J gene is TRBJ2-5, the V gene TRBV29-1; no firm D call. The CDR3 covers 14 residues. The germline gives CDR1 SQVTM, CDR2 ANQGSEA. V dropped 0 bases and J dropped 5 bases, with 13 bases sitting between them. The CDR3 DNA is TGCAGCGTTGAAGATCGGAGTTTTTATGAGACCCAGTACTTG. Amino acid sequence: CSVEDRSFYETQYL.

The genes are TRBV18 and TRBJ1-4; D may be TRBD1 (5 bases). In germline, CDR1 is KGHSH, CDR2 LQKENI. Trimming stripped 1 base from V and 8 bases from J, with 11 bases between. The length of the CDR3 is 14 residues. CDR3: CASSPRQMGEKLFF. CDR3 sequence (DNA): TGTGCCAGCTCACCACGACAGATGGGAGAAAAACTGTTTTTT.

This clonotype showed up just a few times. This rearrangement joins TRBV5-6 to TRBJ1-1; D remains ambiguous. Germline CDR1 SGHDT, CDR2 YYEEEE. V was trimmed by 4 bases and J by 10 bases, leaving 17 bases between them. The CDR3 totals 13 residues. The CDR3 is CASSHRRSVTAFF. The DNA of the CDR3 is TGTGCCAGCAGCCATCGTAGGTCAGTGACAGCTTTCTTT.

The V and J genes are TRBV20-1 and TRBJ2-7; D gene ambiguous. Germline-derived CDR1 and CDR2 are DFQATT and SNEGSKA (reference sequence). V shed 2 bases and J shed 0 bases, with 8 bases lying between them. The CDR3 has 13 amino acids. The CDR3 coding sequence is TGCAGTGCTAGACGCCCCCACTCCTACGAGCAGTACTTC. It is translated as CSARRPHSYEQYF.

V gene TRBV4-3 combines with J gene TRBJ1-6; TRBD1 is a possible D gene (6 bases). Germline V lookup: CDR1 LGHNA, CDR2 YSLEER. The V and J ends lost 8 bases and 9 bases respectively, with 14 bases between them. CDR3 size: 13 residues. The CDR3 DNA follows: TGCGCCAGCGGCTACAGGGTCGGTTCACCCCTCCACTTT. It translates to CASGYRVGSPLHF.

V is TRBV28 and J is TRBJ2-3, with 12 bases aligning to TRBD2. The CDR3 totals 16 residues. Germline-derived CDR1 and CDR2 are MDHEN and SYDVKM. With V trimmed by 5 bases and J by 6 bases, 9 bases remained unmatched. The CDR3 nucleotides read TGTGCCAGCAGTGCCCGACTAGCGGGAGACAGCGATACGCAGTATTTT. The encoded protein is CASSARLAGDSDTQYF. The whole variable domain, filled in from reference TRBV28 and TRBJ2-3, reads DVKVTQSSRYLVKRTGEKVFLECVQDMDHENMFWYRQDPGLGLRLIYFSYDVKMKEKGDIPEGYSVSREKKERFSLILESASTNQTSMYLCASSARLAGDSDTQYFGPGTRLTVL.

The gene calls are TRBV2 and TRBJ1-1, with D hard to call. CDR1 and CDR2 (germline): SNHLY, FYNNEI. The CDR3 covers 15 residues. V lost 6 bases, J lost 3 bases, and 17 bases lay in between. CDR3 sequence reads: CASRPGRVGDTEAFF. As DNA, the CDR3 is TGTGCCAGCAGACCGGGTAGGGTCGGCGACACTGAAGCTTTCTTT.

The V and J genes are TRBV6-4 and TRBJ1-1; 11 nucleotides match TRBD1. V dropped 4 bases and J dropped 4; count of bases not matched to a gene: 5. Germline CDR1 MRHNA, CDR2 SNTAGT. CDR3 length: 15 residues. The CDR3 region has the DNA TGTGCCAGCAGTGTGGACAGGGGGCTAGGCACTGAAGCTTTCTTT. The encoded protein is CASSVDRGLGTEAFF.

There are a few counts of this clonotype. The V call is TRBV12-3 or TRBV12-4, the J call TRBJ2-7; D is ambiguous. Trimming removed 1 base from V and 2 bases from J, with 6 bases in between. This CDR3 has 13 residues. The CDR3 sequence is CASSLGLTYEQYF. DNA for the CDR3: TGTGCCAGCAGTTTAGGACTTACCTACGAGCAGTACTTC.

The rearrangement links TRBV7-9 to TRBJ1-1; TRBD1 agrees at 11 bases. The germline CDR1 and CDR2 sequences are SEHNR and FQNEAQ (reference sequence). The CDR3 has 13 residues. J gave up 11 bases and V 5 bases, and 7 bases lay outside the gene matches. CDR3 in amino acids: CASSRDRGVGAFF. DNA of the CDR3: TGTGCCAGCAGCCGGGACAGGGGGGTAGGTGCTTTCTTT.